This record concerns one T cell receptor (beta chain) sequence. The CDR3 length is 15 residues. Trimming removed 6 bases from V and 1 base from J; junction bases left unmatched: 6. Germline V gives CDR1 MNHEY, CDR2 SVGAGI. The record originates from a study of shared clonotypes between healthy human individuals. Profiling relied on immunoSEQ multiplex PCR, and the TCRdb table lists in-frame clones only, not all of them. The sample holds 400,000 to 600,000 clones, approximately 95% seen once. The donors, all of them Caucasian adults, lived in Nashville, Tennessee. The TCR comes from a woman younger than 45 in good health. This rearrangement joins TRBV6-5 to TRBJ1-1; 9 nucleotides match TRBD1. The sample comprised naive CD4+ T cells sorted from blood. As for subset: CD45RA+ positively selected. The CDR3 nucleotides read TGTGCCAGCAGAGGGGACAGGGTGGGGAACACTGAAGCTTTCTTT. Its translation: CASRGDRVGNTEAFF.